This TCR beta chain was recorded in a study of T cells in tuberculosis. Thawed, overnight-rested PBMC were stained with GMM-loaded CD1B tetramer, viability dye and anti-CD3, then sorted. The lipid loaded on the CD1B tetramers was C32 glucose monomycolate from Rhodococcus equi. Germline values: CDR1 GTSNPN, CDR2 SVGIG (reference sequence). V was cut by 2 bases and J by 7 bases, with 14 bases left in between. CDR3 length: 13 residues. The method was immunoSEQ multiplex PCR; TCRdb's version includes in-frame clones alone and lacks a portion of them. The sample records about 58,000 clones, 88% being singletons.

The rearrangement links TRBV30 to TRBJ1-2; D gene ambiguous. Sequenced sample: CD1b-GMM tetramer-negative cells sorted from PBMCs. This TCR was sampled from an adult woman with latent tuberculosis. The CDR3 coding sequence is TGTGCCTGGAGTCGCCGGGAGTTCGGTGGCTACACCTTC. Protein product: CAWSRREFGGYTF.